The entry below gives a single TCR beta chain sequence along with its context. What it binds is unknown. These data belong to a study of post-analysis software for immune sequencing data. For the study at large: Relapsing-remitting, secondary progressive and progressive-relapsing multiple sclerosis were all included among the disease courses. The study, taken as a whole, reports: Compared with controls, patients showed significantly lower normalized Chao1 diversity.

The TCR beta cDNA libraries contained unique molecular identifiers. It was from about 0.94 to 9.7 million T cells that about 500,000 cDNA molecules came. TCRdb re-called the PCR reads through MiXCR, storing one row per CDR3 protein. This table holds approximately 660,000 distinct CDR3 sequences, about 60% found once. Specimen: blood. The receptor comes from a girl aged 2 to 9 with multiple sclerosis.

The CDR3 region is CASRAAFPYEQYF. The DNA for the CDR3 is TGTGCCAGCAGGGCGGCTTTTCCCTACGAGCAGTACTTC. This chain joins TRBV28 and TRBJ2-7; D gene ambiguous. The germline gives CDR1 MDHEN, CDR2 SYDVKM. The CDR3 contains 13 residues. V lost 6 bases and J lost 2, with 11 bases in between.